Sequencing of this TCR beta chain was carried out in a study of cytomegalovirus exposure and HLA in healthy donors. All donors participated as healthy donors of bone marrow. Study results and caveats: Within a later analysis, the majority of CMV-associated TCR beta chains appeared HLA-restricted. The productive fraction for most TCR beta V segments was about 90% or about 30% in an earlier analysis.

Primers included in the PCR were 60 Vbeta and 13 Jbeta primers. Produced via immunoSEQ multiplex PCR; TCRdb's table is partial and in-frame only. The top ten clones hold 3% of a sample with about 160,000 clones, roughly 70% of them seen once. About this clone itself: Its cognate antigen is unknown.

V lost 5 bases, J lost 1 base, and 5 bases stayed unmatched. There are 14 residues in the CDR3. Germline-derived CDR1 and CDR2 are SGHDT and YYEEEE. V gene TRBV5-6 combines with J gene TRBJ1-1, with 7 positions matching TRBD1. Sequencing was done on a sample of PBMCs. This clonotype was sampled from a woman in her 50s in good health and CMV-seropositive. CDR3 region: CASSHRDRNTEAFF. The CDR3 DNA sequence: TGTGCCAGCAGTCACCGGGACAGGAACACTGAAGCTTTCTTT.